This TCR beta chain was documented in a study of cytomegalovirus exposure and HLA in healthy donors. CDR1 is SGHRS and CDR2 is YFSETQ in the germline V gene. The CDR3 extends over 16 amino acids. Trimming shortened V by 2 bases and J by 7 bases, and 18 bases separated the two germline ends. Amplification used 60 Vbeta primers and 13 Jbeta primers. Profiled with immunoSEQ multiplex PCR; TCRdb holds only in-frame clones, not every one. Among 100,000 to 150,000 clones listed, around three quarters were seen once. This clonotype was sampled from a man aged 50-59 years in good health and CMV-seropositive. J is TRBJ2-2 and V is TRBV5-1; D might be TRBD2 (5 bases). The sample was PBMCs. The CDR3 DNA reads TGCGCCAGCAGCTTCCCTACGGGCCTCGGGGTCGGGGAGCTGTTTTTT. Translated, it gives CASSFPTGLGVGELFF.